The 29 T cell receptor beta chains given below trace back to one sample, sequenced in a study of cytomegalovirus exposure and HLA in healthy donors. Sequencing used immunoSEQ multiplex PCR; TCRdb keeps in-frame clones, though not all of them. The sample lists some 270,000 clones; approximately 86% were seen once. Sequencing was carried out using PBMCs. These receptor sequences come from a woman in her late teens or twenties in good health and CMV-seronegative.

The chain combines TRBV10-1 with TRBJ1-1; 9 positions match TRBD1. V shed 4 bases and J 5 bases; nucleotides not matched to a gene: 5. Germline CDR1 WNHNN, CDR2 SYGVQD (reference sequence). The CDR3 consists of 14 residues. The CDR3 protein is CASSGDRDGTEAFF. DNA of the CDR3: TGCGCCAGCAGTGGGGACAGGGATGGGACTGAAGCTTTCTTT.

This chain connects TRBV7-2 to TRBJ2-7; 9 bases agree with TRBD1. The CDR3 is made up of 14 amino acids. V shed 5 bases, J shed 4 bases, and the junction held 6 bases outside the gene matches. The germline gives CDR1 SGHTA, CDR2 FQGNSA. CDR3: CASSITGTGYEQYF. The DNA for the CDR3 is TGTGCCAGCAGCATCACCGGGACAGGGTACGAGCAGTACTTC. Based on the CDR3 plus reference TRBV7-2 and TRBJ2-7, the full variable domain is GAGVSQSPSNKVTEKGKDVELRCDPISGHTALYWYRQSLGQGLEFLIYFQGNSAPDKSGLPSDRFSAERTGGSVSTLTIQRTQQEDSAVYLCASSITGTGYEQYFGPGTRLTVT.

The gene calls are TRBV4-3 and TRBJ1-2; 9 bases fit TRBD1. This CDR3 spans 15 amino acids. The germline gives CDR1 LGHNA, CDR2 YSLEER. The V segment lost 4 bases and the J segment 7 bases; nucleotides outside the gene matches: 10. CDR3: CASSLQPQGAGGYTF. The CDR3 region has the DNA TGCGCCAGCAGCCTTCAACCACAGGGGGCGGGTGGCTACACCTTC.

V gene TRBV4-2 combines with J gene TRBJ2-2, with TRBD2 identical over 11 bases. This CDR3 spans 16 amino acids. Germline V gives CDR1 LGHNA, CDR2 YNFKEQ. The J segment lost 0 bases and the V segment lost 6 bases, leaving 3 bases of the junction unmatched. The CDR3 reads CASSTGLAANTGELFF. DNA of the CDR3: TGTGCCAGCAGTACGGGACTAGCGGCGAACACCGGGGAGCTGTTTTTT.

The chain uses TRBV7-9 and TRBJ2-1; D is possibly TRBD2 (6 bases). CDR3 length: 13 amino acids. Deletions cut 1 base from V and 10 bases from J, with 11 bases between. Germline assignment: CDR1 SEHNR and CDR2 FQNEAQ (reference sequence). DNA for the CDR3: TGTGCCAGCAGCTTAGACGGGGGAAGAGAGCAGTTCTTC. Protein sequence: CASSLDGGREQFF.

J is TRBJ2-3 and V is TRBV7-9; D perhaps matches TRBD1 (5 bases). V was clipped by 7 bases and J by 1 base, with 12 bases between them. This CDR3 comprises 14 residues. The germline gives CDR1 SEHNR, CDR2 FQNEAQ (reference sequence). The CDR3 region has the DNA TGTGCCAGCAAGCAGGGCGCGGGCACAGATACGCAGTATTTT. It codes for CASKQGAGTDTQYF.

The chain couples TRBV15 to TRBJ1-5, with 8 bases fitting TRBD1. V lost 0 bases, J lost 8 bases, and 6 bases stayed unmatched. The V gene's germline CDR1 is LNHNV and CDR2 YYDKDF (reference sequence). This CDR3 is built from 15 residues. CDR3: CATSRDPQGVEPQHF. The CDR3 DNA reads as TGTGCCACCAGCAGAGATCCACAGGGGGTTGAGCCCCAGCATTTT.

V gene TRBV7-3 combines with J gene TRBJ1-1, with D uncertain. Germline assignment: CDR1 SGHTA and CDR2 FQGTGA. This CDR3 comprises 14 residues. V was trimmed by 3 bases and J by 2 bases, leaving 10 bases between them. The CDR3 bases are TGTGCCAGCAGCTTCTCGGGGTCAAACACTGAAGCTTTCTTT. Its translation: CASSFSGSNTEAFF. Based on the CDR3 plus reference TRBV7-3 and TRBJ1-1, the full variable domain is GAGVSQTPSNKVTEKGKYVELRCDPISGHTALYWYRQSLGQGPEFLIYFQGTGAADDSGLPNDRFFAVRPEGSVSTLKIQRTERGDSAVYLCASSFSGSNTEAFFGQGTRLTVV.

The chain recombines TRBV7-2 with TRBJ2-7; D perhaps matches TRBD2 (6 bases). The CDR3 loop spans 14 amino acids. Per the germline V gene, CDR1 is SGHTA and CDR2 is FQGNSA. The V end lost 1 base, the J end lost 2 bases, and 9 bases lay between the germline ends. CDR3: CASSLGRLAYEQYF. The CDR3 DNA follows: TGTGCCAGCAGCTTAGGGCGACTAGCCTACGAGCAGTACTTC.

V gene TRBV30 combines with J gene TRBJ1-5, with TRBD1 matching over 8 bases. This CDR3 spans 15 amino acids. V was pared by 4 bases and J by 0 bases, with 5 bases of the junction left unmatched. Looked up from germline, CDR1 is GTSNPN and CDR2 is SVGIG (reference sequence). The CDR3 spells CAWTPGGVSNQPQHF. DNA of the CDR3: TGTGCCTGGACGCCAGGGGGCGTTAGCAATCAGCCCCAGCATTTT.

The chain couples TRBV5-4 to TRBJ1-1; 7 bases agree with TRBD1. V lost 4 bases, J lost 6 bases, and 9 bases stayed unmatched. CDR1 is SGHNT and CDR2 is YYREEE in the germline V gene (reference sequence). The CDR3 totals 14 residues. CDR3 sequence reads: CASSIETGTAEAFF. DNA of the CDR3: TGTGCCAGCAGCATAGAGACAGGGACTGCTGAAGCTTTCTTT.

The CDR3 DNA follows: TGCGCCAGCAGCTCTGGACAGGATCCAAACTATGGCTACACCTTC. This sequence encodes CASSSGQDPNYGYTF. The chain is built from TRBV5-1 and TRBJ1-2; 7 bases line up with TRBD1. The CDR3 sequence is 15 residues long. V shed 3 bases and J 2 bases; nucleotides not matched to a gene: 7. The germline V gene has CDR1 SGHRS and CDR2 YFSETQ. Based on the CDR3 plus reference TRBV5-1 and TRBJ1-2, the full variable domain is KAGVTQTPRYLIKTRGQQVTLSCSPISGHRSVSWYQQTPGQGLQFLFEYFSETQRNKGNFPGRFSGRQFSNSRSEMNVSTLELGDSALYLCASSSGQDPNYGYTFGSGTRLTVV.

The V gene is TRBV7-3, the J gene TRBJ1-5; D gene ambiguous. The germline CDR1 and CDR2 sequences are SGHTA and FQGTGA. V gave up 0 bases and J gave up 6 bases, with 12 bases separating them. The CDR3 sequence is 15 residues long. The CDR3 is CASSLTGSEGQPQHF. Here the CDR3 DNA reads TGTGCCAGCAGCTTAACAGGTTCAGAGGGTCAGCCCCAGCATTTT.

The chain has TRBV18 and TRBJ1-1; 10 nucleotides match TRBD1. The CDR3 extends over 15 amino acids. Germline CDR1 reads KGHSH; CDR2 reads LQKENI. Trimming took 3 bases from V and 6 from J; bases not matched to a gene: 7. The CDR3 coding sequence is TGTGCCAGCTCACCTCTGGGACAGGGGAATGCTGAAGCTTTCTTT. This translates into CASSPLGQGNAEAFF.

For the CDR3, the DNA is TGTGCCAGCAGTGAATTAACTAGCGGGGCCCCCAATGGAGATACGCAGTATTTT. It yields the protein CASSELTSGAPNGDTQYF. This chain connects TRBV25-1 to TRBJ2-3, with 10 bases matching TRBD2. V dropped 1 base and J dropped 5; count of bases not matched to a gene: 12. CDR1 and CDR2 (germline): MGHDK, SYGVNS. The CDR3 is made up of 18 amino acids.

The chain combines TRBV19 with TRBJ2-7; possibly TRBD1 for D (5 bases). The CDR3 loop spans 13 amino acids. The germline V gene encodes CDR1 LNHDA and CDR2 SQIVND (reference sequence). With 3 bases removed from V and 3 bases from J, the gap between germline ends came to 9 bases. CDR3 bases: TGTGCCAGTAGTATTCCAGGGATCTACGAGCAGTACTTC. Translated: CASSIPGIYEQYF.

V is TRBV29-1 and J is TRBJ2-7; TRBD1 matches 9 bases. The J segment lost 4 bases and the V segment lost 7 bases, leaving 8 bases of the junction unmatched. The CDR3 length is 13 residues. Per the germline V gene, CDR1 is SQVTM and CDR2 is ANQGSEA. The CDR3 bases are TGCAGCGCCGGGACAGGGTTGTTGTACGAGCAGTACTTC. It is translated as CSAGTGLLYEQYF.

The chain is built from TRBV11-3 and TRBJ2-1, with 8 bases identical to TRBD2. The CDR3 sequence is 15 residues long. The germline gives CDR1 SGHNT, CDR2 YENEEA. Trimming took 0 bases from V and 6 from J; bases not matched to a gene: 4. CDR3 DNA: TGTGCCAGCAGCTTAGACGGGAGGGCCATCAATGAGCAGTTCTTC. Translating it yields CASSLDGRAINEQFF. Full variable domain (rest looked up from reference TRBV11-3 and TRBJ2-1): EAGVVQSPRYKIIEKKQPVAFWCNPISGHNTLYWYLQNLGQGPELLIRYENEEAVDDSQLPKDRFSAERLKGVDSTLKIQPAELGDSAVYLCASSLDGRAINEQFFGPGTRLTVL.

The chain joins TRBV2 to TRBJ2-3; TRBD2 matches 12 bases. V dropped 1 base and J dropped 9; count of bases not matched to a gene: 5. The CDR3 sequence is 15 residues long. Germline V gene sequence: CDR1 SNHLY, CDR2 FYNNEI. CDR3 in amino acids: CASSEGLAGDKTQYF. CDR3 in DNA: TGTGCCAGCAGTGAAGGACTAGCGGGAGATAAGACGCAGTATTTT.

This clone occurred a few times. The chain recombines TRBV7-8 with TRBJ2-7; D perhaps matches TRBD2 (6 bases). This CDR3 region has 13 residues. V lost 0 bases, J lost 6 bases, and 9 bases lay in between. CDR1 SGHVS and CDR2 FQNEAQ come from the germline V gene. The CDR3 DNA follows: TGTGCCAGCAGCTTAGCGGGGGGAGGCGAGCAGTACTTC. It specifies CASSLAGGGEQYF.

The chain has TRBV4-3 and TRBJ2-2; 8 bases match TRBD1. Germline V gene sequence: CDR1 LGHNA, CDR2 YSLEER. This CDR3 is 16 amino acids long. V shed 0 bases and J 4 bases; nucleotides not matched to a gene: 4. The CDR3 nucleotides read TGCGCCAGCAGCCAAGATCAGGGGGCGGGCACCGGGGAGCTGTTTTTT. Protein sequence: CASSQDQGAGTGELFF.

The chain carries TRBV9 and TRBJ2-6; the match to TRBD1 covers 7 bases. This CDR3 is 15 amino acids long. Germline values: CDR1 SGDLS, CDR2 YYNGEE. Trimming at V came to 6 bases and at J to 2 bases, leaving 5 bases not matched to a gene. For the CDR3, the DNA is TGTGCCAGCACGACAGGGCCTGCTGGGGCCAACGTCCTGACTTTC. Amino acids: CASTTGPAGANVLTF.

The J gene is TRBJ2-2, the V gene TRBV5-1; D remains unclear. CDR1 and CDR2 (germline): SGHRS, YFSETQ. Trimming removed 7 bases from V and 4 bases from J, with 11 bases in between. This CDR3 is 13 amino acids long. The CDR3 region has the DNA TGCGCCAGCCACAATGGTCCCACCGGGGAGCTGTTTTTT. Translation: CASHNGPTGELFF.

The gene calls are TRBV27 and TRBJ2-7, with 9 bases matching TRBD1. This CDR3 has 15 residues. The germline gives CDR1 MNHEY, CDR2 SMNVEV (reference sequence). Trimming at V came to 10 bases and at J to 4 bases, leaving 14 bases not matched to a gene. The CDR3: CATMRGTGRTYEQYF. The CDR3 DNA sequence: TGTGCCACAATGAGGGGGACAGGGCGTACGTACGAGCAGTACTTC.

The chain is built from TRBV6-1 and TRBJ2-4; TRBD1 is a possible D gene (5 bases). In germline, CDR1 is MNHNS, CDR2 SASEGT. This CDR3 region has 13 residues. V was clipped by 3 bases and J by 6 bases, with 9 bases between them. CDR3 coding DNA: TGTGCCAGCAGTGATCCAGGGCCAAACATTCAGTACTTC. This codes for CASSDPGPNIQYF.

This chain links TRBV4-1 with TRBJ2-5, with 8 bases lining up with TRBD1. The trim removed 1 base at V and 2 bases at J, leaving 3 bases unmatched. This CDR3 has 15 residues. CDR1 is MGHRA and CDR2 is YSYEKL in the germline V gene. The CDR3 DNA reads TGCGCCAGCAGCCAAGGGACAGGGATGCAAGAGACCCAGTACTTC. It codes for CASSQGTGMQETQYF.

The chain recombines TRBV19 with TRBJ2-6; D possibly corresponds to TRBD1 (5 bases). The germline V gene encodes CDR1 LNHDA and CDR2 SQIVND (reference sequence). This CDR3 comprises 15 residues. V lost 6 bases to trimming and J lost 0 bases, with 9 bases between them. The CDR3 sequence is CASSETASGANVLTF. The CDR3 coding sequence is TGTGCCAGTAGCGAGACAGCCTCTGGGGCCAACGTCCTGACTTTC.

The rearrangement joins TRBV15 to TRBJ1-4; the D gene is possibly TRBD1 (5 bases). The CDR3 consists of 14 residues. V lost 8 bases to trimming and J lost 0 bases, with 10 bases between them. Looked up from germline, CDR1 is LNHNV and CDR2 is YYDKDF (reference sequence). CDR3 loop: CATAGEATNEKLFF. CDR3 nucleotides: TGTGCCACCGCGGGGGAAGCAACTAATGAAAAACTGTTTTTT.

On this clone: The germline gene is not matched at one end of the junction; a read error may be the cause. J is TRBJ2-7 and V is TRBV6-5; TRBD1 matches at 7 bases. Per the germline V gene, CDR1 is MNHEY and CDR2 is SVGAGI. The CDR3 length is 12 residues. DNA of the CDR3: TGTGCCAGCAAGAATTTGCAGGGGGAGTTGGACTTC. It codes for CASKNLQGELDF.